The text below deals with one T cell receptor (beta chain). Its matching antigen is unknown. Germline CDR1 reads LNHDA; CDR2 reads SQIVND (reference sequence). Trimming took 0 bases from V and 9 from J, leaving 11 bases between them. CDR3 length: 13 residues. The entry originates in a study of STAT5B mutations in CD4+ large granular lymphocyte leukemia. The study's findings and limits: CD4-sorted patient repertoires seemed more clonal than healthy CD4+ repertoires.

Using immunoSEQ multiplex PCR, the repertoire was profiled, and TCRdb retains in-frame clones only, with some absent. The table lists 32,000 or so clones, 87% of them singletons, with around 3.4% in the top ten. This TCR derives from a human donor in good health. The gene calls are TRBV19 and TRBJ1-1; D remains ambiguous. The sample consisted of CD4+ T cells from blood buffy coats. The CDR3 region is CASSIDLESQAFF. Here the CDR3 DNA reads TGTGCCAGTAGTATAGATCTGGAGAGCCAAGCTTTCTTT.